Here is one TCR beta chain with its context. The antigen remains unidentified. The CDR3 loop spans 12 amino acids. The V gene's germline CDR1 is DFQATT and CDR2 SNEGSKA (reference sequence). The V gene lost 5 bases and the J gene lost 4 bases, with 9 bases spanning the gap. TCRdb passed the 5' RACE reads through MiXCR, listing each CDR3 protein once. The sample has 600,000 to 850,000 distinct CDR3 sequences, roughly 20% seen once; the top ten hold about an eighth. This entry comes from a study of identical twins. The study, taken as a whole, reports: The study found excess low generation probability among twin-shared out-of-frame alpha sequences.

The same data also contributed to another study, on T cells expressing NK-cell markers.

The clonotype originates from a woman under 30 in good health. Sequencing was carried out using PBMCs. The chain has TRBV20-1 and TRBJ1-5, with D maybe TRBD1 (6 bases). The CDR3, as DNA: TGCAGTGCTGGACAGACGAATCAGCCCCAGCATTTT. Amino acid sequence: CSAGQTNQPQHF.